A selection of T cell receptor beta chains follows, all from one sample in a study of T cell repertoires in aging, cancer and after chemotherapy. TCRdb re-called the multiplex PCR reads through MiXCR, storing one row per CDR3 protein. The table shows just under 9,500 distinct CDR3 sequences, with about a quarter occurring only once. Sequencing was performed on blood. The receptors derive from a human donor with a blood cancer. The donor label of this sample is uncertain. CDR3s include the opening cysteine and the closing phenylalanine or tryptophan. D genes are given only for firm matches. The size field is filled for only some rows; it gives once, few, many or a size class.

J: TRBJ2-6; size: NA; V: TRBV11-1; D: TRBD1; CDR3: CASSFLQGSGANVLTF; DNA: TGTGCCAGCAGCTTCCTACAGGGGTCTGGGGCCAACGTCCTGACTTTC
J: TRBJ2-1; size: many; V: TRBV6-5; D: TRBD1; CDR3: CASTRGQLYNEQFF; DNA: TGTGCCAGCACCCGGGGACAGCTCTACAATGAGCAGTTCTTC
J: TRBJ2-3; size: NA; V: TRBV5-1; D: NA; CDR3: CTSSLGQGRRSSTDTQYF; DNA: TGCACCAGCAGCTTGGGGCAGGGGAGGAGGTCTAGCACAGATACGCAGTATTTT
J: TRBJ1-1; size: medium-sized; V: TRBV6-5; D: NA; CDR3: CASSYSTAAGAFF; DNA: TGTGCCAGCAGTTACTCGACGGCGGCGGGGGCTTTCTTT
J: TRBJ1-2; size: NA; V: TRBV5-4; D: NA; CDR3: CASSQWSQRPNGYTF; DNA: TGTGCCAGCAGCCAGTGGTCCCAACGCCCAAATGGCTACACCTTC
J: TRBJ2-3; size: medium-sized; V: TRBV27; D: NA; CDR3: CASSPGVGVVDTQYF; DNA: TGTGCCAGCAGTCCGGGCGTAGGGGTGGTAGATACGCAGTATTTT
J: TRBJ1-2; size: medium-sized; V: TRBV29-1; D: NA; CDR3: CSVEAGQRGNYGYTF; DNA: TGCAGCGTTGAGGCAGGCCAGAGGGGAAACTATGGCTACACCTTC
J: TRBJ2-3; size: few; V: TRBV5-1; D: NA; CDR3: CASSFRGLQADTQYF; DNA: TGCGCCAGCAGCTTCCGCGGGCTACAAGCCGATACGCAGTATTTT
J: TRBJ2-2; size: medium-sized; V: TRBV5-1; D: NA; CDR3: CASSSAGELFF; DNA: TGCGCCAGCAGCTCGGCCGGGGAGCTGTTTTTT
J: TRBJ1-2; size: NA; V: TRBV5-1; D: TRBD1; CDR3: CATKSGTGNVDGYTF; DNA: TGCGCCACCAAGTCCGGGACAGGGAATGTCGATGGCTACACCTTC
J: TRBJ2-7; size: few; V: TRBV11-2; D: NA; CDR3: CASSLASDYEQYF; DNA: TGTGCCAGCAGCTTAGCTAGCGACTACGAGCAGTACTTC
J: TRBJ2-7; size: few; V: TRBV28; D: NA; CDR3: CASSPGTPYEQYF; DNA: TGTGCCAGCAGTCCTGGGACCCCCTACGAGCAGTACTTC
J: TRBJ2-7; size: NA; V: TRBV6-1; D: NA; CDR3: CASSEGGYEQYF; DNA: TGTGCCAGCAGTGAGGGCGGCTACGAGCAGTACTTC
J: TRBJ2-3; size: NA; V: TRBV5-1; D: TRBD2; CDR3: CASSPSGEPSTDTQYF; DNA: TGCGCCAGCAGCCCCAGCGGGGAACCCTCCACAGATACGCAGTATTTT
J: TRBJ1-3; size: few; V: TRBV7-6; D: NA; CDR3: CASSAGGNTIYF; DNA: TGTGCCAGCAGCGCAGGGGGAAACACCATATATTTT
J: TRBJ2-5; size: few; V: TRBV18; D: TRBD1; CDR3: CASSPDRGGRETQYF; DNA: TGTGCCAGCTCACCGGACAGGGGGGGAAGGGAGACCCAGTACTTC
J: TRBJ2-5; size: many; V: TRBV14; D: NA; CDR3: CASSQAWTQETQYF; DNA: TGTGCCAGCAGCCAAGCTTGGACGCAAGAGACCCAGTACTTC
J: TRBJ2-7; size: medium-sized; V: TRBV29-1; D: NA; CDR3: CSVRGGYEQYF; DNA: TGCAGCGTGCGAGGGGGGTACGAGCAGTACTTC
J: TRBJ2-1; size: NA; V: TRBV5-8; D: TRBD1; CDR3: CASSFFGRGQRNEQFF; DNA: TGTGCCAGCAGCTTCTTCGGCAGGGGGCAACGCAATGAGCAGTTCTTC
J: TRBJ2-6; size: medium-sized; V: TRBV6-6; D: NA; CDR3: CASSYSGTGANVLTF; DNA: TGTGCCAGCAGTTACTCGGGGACCGGGGCCAACGTCCTGACTTTC
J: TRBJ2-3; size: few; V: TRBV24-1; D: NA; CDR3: CATSSGKTDTQYF; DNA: TGTGCCACCTCGAGCGGTAAAACAGATACGCAGTATTTT
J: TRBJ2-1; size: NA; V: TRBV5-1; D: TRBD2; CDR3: CASSLALAGRYNEQFF; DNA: TGCGCCAGCAGCTTGGCACTAGCGGGACGATACAATGAGCAGTTCTTC
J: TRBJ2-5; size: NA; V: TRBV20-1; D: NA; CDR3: CSADTRGRGGFGQETQYF; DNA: TGCAGTGCAGATACTCGAGGGCGAGGGGGGTTTGGCCAAGAGACCCAGTACTTC
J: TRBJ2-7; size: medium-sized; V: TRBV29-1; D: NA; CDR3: CSVRTAGEQYF; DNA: TGCAGCGTCAGGACAGCTGGGGAGCAGTACTTC
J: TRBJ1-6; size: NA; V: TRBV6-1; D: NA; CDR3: CASSEILVYSLHF; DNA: TGTGCCAGCAGTGAAATTTTAGTCTATTCCCTCCACTTT
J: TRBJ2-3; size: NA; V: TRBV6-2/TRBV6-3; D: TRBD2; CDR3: CASRSSGARGADTQYF; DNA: TGTGCCAGCAGATCTAGCGGGGCTCGGGGGGCAGATACGCAGTATTTT
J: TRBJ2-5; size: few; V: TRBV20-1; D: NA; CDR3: CSARTGGQETQYF; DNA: TGCAGTGCTAGGACAGGAGGCCAAGAGACCCAGTACTTC
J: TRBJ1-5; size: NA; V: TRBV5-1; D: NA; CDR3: CASSFEGDQPQHF; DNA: TGCGCCAGCAGCTTTGAAGGGGATCAGCCCCAGCATTTT
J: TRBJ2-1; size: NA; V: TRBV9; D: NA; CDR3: CASSVGRTYNEQFF; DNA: TGTGCCAGCAGCGTGGGGCGGACCTACAATGAGCAGTTCTTC
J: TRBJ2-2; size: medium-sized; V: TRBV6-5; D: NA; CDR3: CASSRHIRENTGELFF; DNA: TGTGCCAGCAGCCGCCATATAAGAGAGAACACCGGGGAGCTGTTTTTT
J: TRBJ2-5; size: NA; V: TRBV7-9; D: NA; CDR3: CASSYDPTPRTQYF; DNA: TGTGCCAGCAGCTACGACCCAACCCCGAGGACCCAGTACTTC
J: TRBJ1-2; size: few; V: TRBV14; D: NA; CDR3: CASSHSGARSTGYTF; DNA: TGTGCCAGCAGCCATTCAGGGGCGAGGTCAACTGGCTACACCTTC
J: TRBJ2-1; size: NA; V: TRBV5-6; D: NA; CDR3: CASSLEAGGGNEQFF; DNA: TGTGCCAGCAGCTTAGAGGCCGGAGGGGGAAATGAGCAGTTCTTC
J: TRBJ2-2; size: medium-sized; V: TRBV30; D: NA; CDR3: CAWSATAGRELFF; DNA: TGTGCCTGGAGTGCGACCGCGGGAAGGGAGCTGTTTTTT
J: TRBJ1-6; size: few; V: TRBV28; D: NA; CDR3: CASTDPPGAYTLHF; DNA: TGTGCCAGCACCGACCCTCCCGGGGCTTACACCCTCCACTTT
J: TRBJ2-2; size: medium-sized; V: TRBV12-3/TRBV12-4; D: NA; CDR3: CASSLNAGIGELFF; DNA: TGTGCCAGCAGTTTAAACGCGGGAATCGGGGAGCTGTTTTTT